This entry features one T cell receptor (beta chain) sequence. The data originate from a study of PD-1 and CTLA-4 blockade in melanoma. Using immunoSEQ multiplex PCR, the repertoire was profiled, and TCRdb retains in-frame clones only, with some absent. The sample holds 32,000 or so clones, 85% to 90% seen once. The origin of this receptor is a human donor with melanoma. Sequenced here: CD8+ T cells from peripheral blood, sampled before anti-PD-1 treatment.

The CDR3 bases are TGTGCCAGCAGCGTGGTAGGGTCCACCGGGGAGCTGTTTTTT. Its translation is CASSVVGSTGELFF. The rearrangement links TRBV9 to TRBJ2-2; D is unresolved. The germline V gene has CDR1 SGDLS and CDR2 YYNGEE. The CDR3 extends over 14 amino acids. Between the trimmed V and J ends, which lost 2 bases and 4 bases, there was a span of 9 bases.